This T cell receptor beta chain was sequenced during a study of blood T cells in healthy people across ages. General observations from the study: Age advanced and TCR beta diversity per million T cells fell, roughly linearly.

Germline trimming cut 5 bases from V and 7 bases from J; bases unmatched to any gene: 13. CDR3 length: 15 residues. Germline V gene lookup returns CDR1 SGHTA and CDR2 FQGTGA. Ranging in age from about 6 to 95, the donors were healthy Caucasian individuals from Russia. Comment on this clonotype: No antigen is known for it.

Primed by a sample-barcoded 5' primer and a J-beta primer mix, a second PCR proceeded for about 7 to 11 cycles. Each CDR3 protein gets one entry after TCRdb re-called the 5' RACE reads with MiXCR. The data hold 600,000 or so distinct CDR3 sequences, with approximately 30% observed a single time. This sequence was found in a woman of 80 years or more in good health. Material: blood. The chain couples TRBV7-3 to TRBJ1-1; 7 bases fit TRBD1. CDR3 loop: CASSIFPGQWFEAFF. The CDR3 DNA reads as TGTGCCAGCAGCATCTTCCCGGGACAGTGGTTTGAAGCTTTCTTT.